This paragraph reports one TCR beta chain. The data belong to a study of CD8+CD57+ T cells in acquired aplastic anemia. The germline V and J ends were trimmed by 0 bases and 9 bases, with 13 bases remaining between them. CDR1 is SGDLS and CDR2 is YYNGEE in the germline V gene. This CDR3 spans 14 amino acids. Patients who underwent sequencing had shown CD8+CD57+ cell expansion by flow cytometry. Investigators profiled TCR beta VDJ and CDR3 from genomic DNA template. TCRdb reprocessed the reads via MiXCR and lists one record per CDR3 protein. This sample has about half a million distinct CDR3 sequences, with less than 35% found just once.

The specimen sequenced was sorted CD4+, CD8+, or CD8+CD57+ T cells (not recorded which) from PBMCs. The rearrangement links TRBV9 to TRBJ2-1; D may be TRBD1 or TRBD2 (5 bases each). The clonotype comes from a human donor with aplastic anemia. The CDR3 is CASSVGDLHIEQFF. CDR3 nucleotides: TGTGCCAGCAGCGTAGGGGACCTGCATATTGAGCAGTTCTTC.